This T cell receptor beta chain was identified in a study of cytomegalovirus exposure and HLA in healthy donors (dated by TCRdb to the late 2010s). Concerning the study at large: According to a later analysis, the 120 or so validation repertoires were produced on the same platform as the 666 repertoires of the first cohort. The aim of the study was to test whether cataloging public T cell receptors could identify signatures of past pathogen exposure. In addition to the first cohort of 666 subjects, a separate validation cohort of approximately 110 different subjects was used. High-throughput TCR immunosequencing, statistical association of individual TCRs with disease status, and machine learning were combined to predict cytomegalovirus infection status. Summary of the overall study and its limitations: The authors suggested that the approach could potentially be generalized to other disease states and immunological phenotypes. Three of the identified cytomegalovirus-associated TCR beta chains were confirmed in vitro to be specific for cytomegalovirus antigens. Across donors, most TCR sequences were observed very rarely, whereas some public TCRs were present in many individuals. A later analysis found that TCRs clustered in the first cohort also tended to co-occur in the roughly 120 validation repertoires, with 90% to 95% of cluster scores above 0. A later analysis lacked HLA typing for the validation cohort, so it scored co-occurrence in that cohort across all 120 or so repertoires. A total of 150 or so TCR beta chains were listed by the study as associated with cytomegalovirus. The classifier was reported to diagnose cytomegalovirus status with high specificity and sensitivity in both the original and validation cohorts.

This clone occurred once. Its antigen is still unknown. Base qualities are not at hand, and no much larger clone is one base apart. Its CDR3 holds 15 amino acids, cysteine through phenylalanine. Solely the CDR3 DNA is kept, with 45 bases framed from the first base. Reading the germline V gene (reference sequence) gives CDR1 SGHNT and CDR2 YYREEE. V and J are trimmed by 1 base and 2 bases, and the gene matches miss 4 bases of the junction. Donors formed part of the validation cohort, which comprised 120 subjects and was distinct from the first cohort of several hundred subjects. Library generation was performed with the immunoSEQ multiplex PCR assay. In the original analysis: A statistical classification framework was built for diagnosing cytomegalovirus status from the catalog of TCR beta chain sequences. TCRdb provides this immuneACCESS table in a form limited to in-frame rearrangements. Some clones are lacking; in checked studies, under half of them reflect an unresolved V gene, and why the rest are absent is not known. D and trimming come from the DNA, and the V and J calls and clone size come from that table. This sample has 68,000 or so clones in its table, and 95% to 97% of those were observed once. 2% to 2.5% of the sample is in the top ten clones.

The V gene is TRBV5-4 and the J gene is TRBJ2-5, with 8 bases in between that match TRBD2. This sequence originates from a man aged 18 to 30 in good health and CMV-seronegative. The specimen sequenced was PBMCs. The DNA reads TGTGCCAGCAGCTTGACTAGCGGAATACAAGAGACCCAGTACTTC. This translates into CASSLTSGIQETQYF.